A selection of T cell receptor beta chains follows, all from one sample in a study of shared clonotypes between healthy human individuals. Sequenced by immunoSEQ multiplex PCR; TCRdb stores in-frame clones only, minus some. Of roughly 410,000 clones in the sample, roughly 96% were seen once. The sequencing sample was made of memory CD8+ T cells sorted from blood. The receptors shown here come from a man younger than 40 in good health. CDR3s include the opening cysteine and the closing phenylalanine or tryptophan. Fields, in order: V gene, J gene, D gene, clone size, CDR3 DNA, CDR3 protein. A D gene is named only where the DNA matches it firmly. For some rows the clone size is stated as once, few or many, or as a class when expanded; others skip it.

V: TRBV11-1
J: TRBJ2-1
D: TRBD2
size: -
DNA: TGTGCCAGCAGCGATTCCCCGGCGGGAGGTTCTGGACTCTACAATGAGCAGTTCTTC
CDR3: CASSDSPAGGSGLYNEQFF

V: TRBV5-4
J: TRBJ2-2
D: TRBD2
size: -
DNA: TGTGCCAGCAGCTTGGAAGCGGGAGGGGGCGGGGAGCTGTTTTTT
CDR3: CASSLEAGGGGELFF

V: TRBV19
J: TRBJ2-3
D: -
size: -
DNA: TGTGCCAGTAGTATAGTAATCCTCGGTGGCACAGATACGCAGTATTTT
CDR3: CASSIVILGGTDTQYF

V: TRBV7-9
J: TRBJ2-3
D: TRBD2
size: -
DNA: TGTGCCAGCAGCTCTAGCGGCAGCACAGATACGCAGTATTTT
CDR3: CASSSSGSTDTQYF

V: TRBV11-2
J: TRBJ2-1
D: -
size: -
DNA: TGTGCCAGCAGCTTAAGACTACAGGGTGGTGAGCAGTTCTTC
CDR3: CASSLRLQGGEQFF

V: TRBV30
J: TRBJ2-7
D: -
size: -
DNA: TGTGCCTGGAGTGGGACCGTTTTATACGAGCAGTACTTC
CDR3: CAWSGTVLYEQYF

V: TRBV30
J: TRBJ2-7
D: -
size: -
DNA: TGTGCCTGGATGGTGGGATACGAGCAGTACTTC
CDR3: CAWMVGYEQYF

V: TRBV19
J: TRBJ2-2
D: -
size: -
DNA: TGTGCCAGTAGTGTTCATGTAGGGTTCACGAACACCGGGGAGCTGTTTTTT
CDR3: CASSVHVGFTNTGELFF

V: TRBV5-4
J: TRBJ2-1
D: -
size: -
DNA: TGTGCCAGCAGCCCGCGGGGCCCCAATGAGCAGTTCTTC
CDR3: CASSPRGPNEQFF

V: TRBV27
J: TRBJ2-5
D: -
size: -
DNA: TGTGCCAGCAGTTTAAAGAGCCAAGAGACCCAGTACTTC
CDR3: CASSLKSQETQYF

V: TRBV6-6
J: TRBJ2-3
D: -
size: -
DNA: TGTGCCAGCGGGGGGAGGAGCACAGATACGCAGTATTTT
CDR3: CASGGRSTDTQYF

V: TRBV20-1
J: TRBJ2-1
D: -
size: few
DNA: TGCAGTGCTAGGAATGAGCAGTTCTTC
CDR3: CSARNEQFF

V: TRBV29-1
J: TRBJ1-2
D: -
size: -
DNA: TGCAGCGTTACACCCGCCAGGGCGGACTATGGCTACACCTTC
CDR3: CSVTPARADYGYTF

V: TRBV27
J: TRBJ2-1
D: TRBD1
size: -
DNA: TGTGCCAGCAGTTTCGGACAGGGGGCTGGTGAGCAGTTCTTC
CDR3: CASSFGQGAGEQFF

V: TRBV28
J: TRBJ2-7
D: -
size: -
DNA: TGTGCCAGCAGTTTATGGAGGAGATCCTACGAGCAGTACTTC
CDR3: CASSLWRRSYEQYF

V: TRBV20-1
J: TRBJ1-1
D: -
size: -
DNA: TGCAGTGCATCACGAAACACTGAAGCTTTCTTT
CDR3: CSASRNTEAFF

V: TRBV7-9
J: TRBJ2-3
D: -
size: -
DNA: TGTGCCAGCAGCCTGGCCTTAGAAGATACGCAGTATTTT
CDR3: CASSLALEDTQYF

V: TRBV27
J: TRBJ1-1
D: -
size: few
DNA: TGTGCCAGCAGTTACCTCATGAACACTGAAGCTTTCTTT
CDR3: CASSYLMNTEAFF

V: TRBV5-6
J: TRBJ2-3
D: TRBD1
size: -
DNA: TGTGCCAGCAGCTCGGGACAGCTAACAGATACGCAGTATTTT
CDR3: CASSSGQLTDTQYF

V: TRBV2
J: TRBJ2-7
D: TRBD2
size: -
DNA: TGTGCCAGCTCGGTTTCTAGCGGCTCCTACGAGCAGTACTTC
CDR3: CASSVSSGSYEQYF

V: TRBV27
J: TRBJ2-7
D: -
size: -
DNA: TGTGCCAGCACCACCAGACAGGAGTGCGAGCAGTACTTC
CDR3: CASTTRQECEQYF

V: TRBV27
J: TRBJ2-7
D: TRBD1
size: once
DNA: TGTGCCAGCAGTTTGGCGCCCGGGACAGGGGCCGACGAGCAGTACTTC
CDR3: CASSLAPGTGADEQYF

V: TRBV6-4
J: TRBJ1-2
D: -
size: -
DNA: TGTGCCAGCCACGGGCGGGCCCACTACGCCGAAGCACAGGGACATGGCTACACCTTC
CDR3: CASHGRAHYAEAQGHGYTF

V: TRBV25-1
J: TRBJ1-5
D: -
size: -
DNA: TGTGCCAGCAGTGAAAGATGGACAGCGGGTAGCAATCAGCCCCAGCATTTT
CDR3: CASSERWTAGSNQPQHF

V: TRBV11-2
J: TRBJ2-1
D: -
size: -
DNA: TGTGCCAGCACCTTGTACAATGAGCAGTTCTTC
CDR3: CASTLYNEQFF

V: TRBV5-4
J: TRBJ2-4
D: TRBD1
size: -
DNA: TGTGCCAGCAGCTTGGGGGACAGAAACATTCAGTACTTC
CDR3: CASSLGDRNIQYF

V: TRBV9
J: TRBJ2-5
D: -
size: -
DNA: TGTGCCAGCAGCGTAGCTCCGGGGATAGGAGAGACCCAGTACTTC
CDR3: CASSVAPGIGETQYF

V: TRBV7-2
J: TRBJ2-5
D: -
size: -
DNA: TGTGCCAGCAGCTTAGACATAAGACAGCCCGGAGGGGCCCAGTACTTC
CDR3: CASSLDIRQPGGAQYF

V: TRBV9
J: TRBJ2-2
D: -
size: -
DNA: TGTGCCAGCAGCGTCAGAGGCTCGATGAACACCGGGGAGCTGTTTTTT
CDR3: CASSVRGSMNTGELFF

V: TRBV5-6
J: TRBJ2-3
D: -
size: once
DNA: TGTGCCAGCAGCTTTATGGAGGGGGCAAGTACGCAGTATTTT
CDR3: CASSFMEGASTQYF

V: TRBV21-1
J: TRBJ1-5
D: -
size: -
DNA: TGTGCCATCAGACTTGGGGGGCGAAATCAGCCCCAGCATTTT
CDR3: CAIRLGGRNQPQHF

V: TRBV4-1
J: TRBJ2-1
D: -
size: -
DNA: TGCGCCAGCAGAGACTACAATGAGCAGTTCTTC
CDR3: CASRDYNEQFF

V: TRBV7-9
J: TRBJ1-3
D: -
size: -
DNA: TGTGCCAGCAGCTTAGGAACCTCTGGAAACACCATATATTTT
CDR3: CASSLGTSGNTIYF

V: TRBV6-1
J: TRBJ1-1
D: -
size: -
DNA: TGTGCCGGGGGGGCCTACATTCTAACTGAAGCTTTCTTT
CDR3: CAGGAYILTEAFF

V: TRBV6-5
J: TRBJ2-2
D: -
size: -
DNA: TGTGCCAGCAGTTACTGGACCACCGGGGAGCTGTTTTTT
CDR3: CASSYWTTGELFF

V: TRBV29-1
J: TRBJ2-5
D: TRBD1
size: -
DNA: TGCAGCGTCACAAAACAGGGGGAAGAGACCCAGTACTTC
CDR3: CSVTKQGEETQYF

V: TRBV28
J: TRBJ2-1
D: TRBD2
size: -
DNA: TGTGCCAGCAGCCTCGGGACTAGCGGGAGTAATGAGCAGTTCTTC
CDR3: CASSLGTSGSNEQFF

V: TRBV28
J: TRBJ2-7
D: TRBD1
size: -
DNA: TGTGCCAGCAGTTCTATGGGGACAGGGGGCTACGAGCAGTACTTC
CDR3: CASSSMGTGGYEQYF

V: TRBV19
J: TRBJ2-4
D: TRBD1
size: -
DNA: TGTGCCAGTAGTATCCTTCTGACAGGGGCCAAAAACATTCAGTACTTC
CDR3: CASSILLTGAKNIQYF

V: TRBV7-2
J: TRBJ2-1
D: -
size: once
DNA: TGTGCCAGCAGCTTCGGGGTAGCTATGTTCTTC
CDR3: CASSFGVAMFF

V: TRBV28
J: TRBJ2-2
D: -
size: -
DNA: TGTGCCAGCAGCCTAGAGGGGAACACCGGGGAGCTGTTTTTT
CDR3: CASSLEGNTGELFF

V: TRBV6-6
J: TRBJ2-2
D: -
size: once
DNA: TGTGCCAGCAAGGGGGGAGGCAGCACCGGGGAGCTGTTTTTT
CDR3: CASKGGGSTGELFF

V: TRBV29-1
J: TRBJ2-7
D: -
size: -
DNA: TGCAGCGTAAGAAGGCAGGGTAACTACGAGCAGTACTTC
CDR3: CSVRRQGNYEQYF